This TCR beta chain was sequenced during a study of blood T cells in healthy people across ages. This clonotype was seen repeatedly, ten times or more. Its antigen is still unknown. At one end the junction does not follow the germline gene, possibly because of a read error. Combining a sample-barcoded 5' primer with a J-beta primer mix, a second PCR ran for 7 to 11 cycles. TCRdb processed the 5' RACE reads anew with MiXCR; each CDR3 protein has one entry. The table has more than 800,000 distinct CDR3 sequences, around 26% seen once; the top ten hold roughly 17%. This CDR3 has 14 residues. CDR1 and CDR2 from the germline V gene are SGHRS and YFSETQ. Study-level findings and limits: Conclusively comparing naive with antigen-experienced cells was impossible with unsorted PBMCs. One million T cells yielded diversity estimates that were considered underestimates.

J is TRBJ1-6 and V is TRBV5-1; 7 bases agree with TRBD1. Material: blood. This TCR was sampled from a woman aged 80 or over in good health. CDR3: CASRPGTANSPLHF. The CDR3 DNA follows: TGTGCCAGCAGGCCCGGGACAGCTAATTCACCCCTCCACTTT.